The sequence of this T cell receptor beta chain was determined in a study of shared T cell receptors in the human thymus. V lost 7 bases, J lost 3 bases, and 18 bases lay in between. Germline CDR1 reads SGHAT; CDR2 reads FQNNGV. The CDR3 has 15 residues. Measured with immunoSEQ multiplex PCR; TCRdb has only the in-frame clones, and not every one. The sample comprises roughly 550,000 clones, 70% to 80% of which are singletons, and around 0.012% rests with the top ten. The same sample was also used in a study of human thymus T cells. Per that study: All donors were healthy Finnish infants who were undergoing corrective surgery to treat congenital heart defects. Obtained as resections during corrective heart surgery, the thymus tissue was then studied. Thymic and blood repertoires seemed to favor certain V and J genes. Related studies noted strongly shared thymic repertoires across unrelated people.

V is TRBV11-2 and J is TRBJ2-5; D possibly corresponds to TRBD2 (5 bases). The source is a boy less than two years old with a congenital heart defect. Input material: thymocytes. The CDR3 sequence: CASTPVEPGKETQYF. DNA for the CDR3: TGTGCCAGCACCCCCGTCGAGCCGGGAAAAGAGACCCAGTACTTC.